This T cell receptor (beta chain) was sequenced in a study of PD-1 and CTLA-4 blockade in melanoma. V was trimmed by 5 bases and J by 0 bases, leaving 8 bases between them. Looked up from germline, CDR1 is MNHEY and CDR2 is SVGEGT. The CDR3 is 13 amino acids. Sequencing was performed with immunoSEQ multiplex PCR; in TCRdb, only in-frame clones are kept and a portion is missing. The sample contains 7,000 to 9,000 clones, roughly 80% of which appear only once. The rearrangement uses TRBV6-2 or TRBV6-3 and TRBJ2-7; TRBD2 might be the D (5 bases). The sample here was CD8+ T cells from peripheral blood, taken before anti-PD-1 treatment. This receptor was taken from a human donor with melanoma. In DNA form, the CDR3 reads TGTGCCAGCAGTCCGGGATCCTCCTACGAGCAGTACTTC. Amino acids: CASSPGSSYEQYF.